The entry that follows covers one T cell receptor beta chain sequence. The antigen is not known. The sample is drawn from a study of Ad26.COV2.S vaccination and SARS-CoV-2 variants. Broader study findings: People given the vaccine had a wider spike-specific TCR breadth than placebo recipients did.

Treatment given: approximately 18 received Ad26.COV2.S at low or high dose, single or two shots; several received placebo; per-sample allocation not given. Specimen acquisition occurred on day 63 following the initial vaccine or placebo injection. The repertoire was sequenced with immunoSEQ multiplex PCR; TCRdb's copy has only in-frame clones and lacks some. The table has hundreds of thousands of clones, roughly nine tenths seen once; the top ten hold approximately 2.5%. This CDR3 has 13 residues. J lost 5 bases, V lost 8 bases, and 8 bases had no gene match. CDR1 is LNHDA and CDR2 is SQIVND in the germline V gene (reference sequence).

The sequence came from a person between 18 and 65 years old who received the Ad26.COV2.S COVID-19 vaccine or a placebo. The chain joins TRBV19 to TRBJ1-2; 7 bases fit TRBD1. The sequenced sample was peripheral blood, obtained in a trial of Ad26.COV2.S vaccine versus placebo. CDR3 bases: TGTGCCAGTCACACCGGGACAGTATATGGCTACACCTTC. This encodes CASHTGTVYGYTF.